These 13 T cell receptor beta chains were all obtained from the same sample, sequenced in a study of post-analysis software for immune sequencing data. No antigen is known for these receptors. Every TCR beta cDNA library bore unique molecular identifiers. A single record per CDR3 protein comes from TCRdb applying MiXCR to the PCR reads. The sample lists fewer than 700,000 distinct CDR3 sequences, roughly 40% occurring once. Broader study findings: Relative to controls, patients had several TRBV segments at higher frequency, with TRBV5-6, TRBV5-1 and TRBV20-1 among these.

Sequencing input: blood. Receptors originate from a girl aged 5-17 years with multiple sclerosis.

In this sample, this clonotype turned up a few times. The V and J genes are TRBV12-3 or TRBV12-4 and TRBJ2-7; TRBD1 matches 7 bases. Trimming removed 3 bases from V and 1 base from J; junction bases left unmatched: 9. The CDR3 runs 16 residues. The CDR3 protein is CASSFPGQVGSYEQYF. Here the CDR3 DNA reads TGTGCCAGCAGTTTCCCCGGACAGGTAGGATCCTACGAGCAGTACTTC.

This clonotype appeared a few times. This chain joins TRBV5-1 and TRBJ2-6, with D uncertain. V lost 2 bases and J lost 1, with 10 bases in between. This CDR3 region has 16 residues. The germline V gene encodes CDR1 SGHRS and CDR2 YFSETQ. The CDR3 coding sequence is TGCGCCAGCAGCTTAGAAGGGTTATCTGGGGCCAACGTCCTGACTTTC. Translation: CASSLEGLSGANVLTF. Based on the CDR3 plus reference TRBV5-1 and TRBJ2-6, the full variable domain is KAGVTQTPRYLIKTRGQQVTLSCSPISGHRSVSWYQQTPGQGLQFLFEYFSETQRNKGNFPGRFSGRQFSNSRSEMNVSTLELGDSALYLCASSLEGLSGANVLTFGAGSRLTVL.

This clonotype has just a few counts. The chain links TRBV3-1 to TRBJ2-7; D is unresolved. Germline V gene lookup returns CDR1 LGHDT and CDR2 YNNKEL (reference sequence). The CDR3 covers 12 residues. The V gene lost 1 base and the J gene lost 5 bases, with 6 bases spanning the gap. CDR3 sequence (DNA): TGTGCCAGCAGCCAAGTAATCAACGAGCAGTACTTC. Translating it yields CASSQVINEQYF.

The table lists this clonotype with a few counts. The chain employs TRBV20-1 and TRBJ2-5; D gene unclear. Germline CDR1 DFQATT, CDR2 SNEGSKA (reference sequence). The V end was cut by 7 bases, the J end by 7 bases, with 13 bases between. This CDR3 has 11 residues. CDR3 in amino acids: CSGGGRGTQYF. The DNA for the CDR3 is TGCAGTGGCGGCGGTCGAGGGACCCAGTACTTC.

This rearrangement joins TRBV27 to TRBJ2-1; no clear D. This CDR3 is 15 amino acids long. Per germline, CDR1 MNHEY and CDR2 SMNVEV (reference sequence). Trimming took 4 bases from V and 6 from J, leaving 16 bases between them. The CDR3 DNA sequence: TGTGCCAGCAGTTCATACGTCCAGAGAATCAATGAGCAGTTCTTC. Protein product: CASSSYVQRINEQFF.

This clonotype has only a few counts. The rearrangement links TRBV27 to TRBJ2-1; tentatively, D is TRBD2 (6 bases). Germline V CDR1 and CDR2: MNHEY, SMNVEV (reference sequence). The CDR3 spans 15 residues. The germline V and J ends were trimmed by 3 bases and 1 base, with 10 bases remaining between them. The CDR3 sequence: CASSFELASYNEQFF. In DNA form, the CDR3 reads TGTGCCAGCAGTTTTGAACTAGCATCCTACAATGAGCAGTTCTTC.

The V gene is TRBV20-1, the J gene TRBJ2-5; the match to TRBD1 covers 7 bases. V lost 1 base to trimming and J lost 2 bases; unmatched junction nucleotides: 10. The CDR3 is 16 residues long. CDR1 and CDR2 (germline): DFQATT, SNEGSKA (reference sequence). CDR3 sequence: CSARALKRGLQETQYF. CDR3 bases: TGCAGTGCTAGAGCCCTTAAAAGGGGGCTTCAAGAGACCCAGTACTTC.

The V and J genes are TRBV20-1 and TRBJ2-5; possibly TRBD1 for D (6 bases). Trimming left V 6 bases short and J 5 bases short, with 10 bases between. Germline CDR1 and CDR2: DFQATT and SNEGSKA (reference sequence). This CDR3 is built from 11 residues. The CDR3 region is CSAVQGETQYF. The CDR3 bases are TGCAGTGCGGTCCAGGGGGAGACCCAGTACTTC.

This rearrangement joins TRBV5-1 to TRBJ2-7; 9 positions match TRBD1. From germline, CDR1 is SGHRS and CDR2 YFSETQ. V shed 6 bases and J 5 bases; nucleotides not matched to a gene: 12. The CDR3 covers 15 residues. CDR3 nucleotide sequence: TGCGCCAGCACCGTGGGCGGGACAGGGAATAACGAGCAGTACTTC. Amino acid sequence: CASTVGGTGNNEQYF.

The chain uses TRBV6-5 and TRBJ1-1; weak D call: TRBD1 (6 bases). The length of the CDR3 is 14 residues. Trimming removed 4 bases from V and 7 bases from J, with 16 bases in between. Germline V gives CDR1 MNHEY, CDR2 SVGAGI. The CDR3 sequence is CASSLEGGLGEAFF. The CDR3 bases are TGTGCCAGCAGTTTAGAAGGGGGTCTAGGTGAAGCTTTCTTT.

This clonotype has ten or more counts. The gene calls are TRBV20-1 and TRBJ2-1; 7 nucleotides agree with TRBD1. This CDR3 has 14 residues. Per the germline V gene, CDR1 is DFQATT and CDR2 is SNEGSKA (reference sequence). After removal of 6 bases from V and 5 bases from J, the junction contained 10 bases not matched to a gene. CDR3 DNA sequence: TGCAGTGCGAGGGGGCACCGGGACCACAATGAGCAGTTCTTC. This sequence encodes CSARGHRDHNEQFF.

The rearrangement links TRBV6-6 to TRBJ1-5; the D gene is possibly TRBD1 (6 bases). V lost 10 bases to trimming and J lost 5 bases, with 15 bases between them. CDR1 and CDR2 from the germline V gene are MNHNY and SVGAGI (reference sequence). The CDR3 runs to 13 residues. The CDR3 region is CATTDRDDQPQHF. The CDR3 nucleotides read TGTGCCACCACGGACAGAGACGATCAGCCCCAGCATTTT.

This chain connects TRBV5-1 to TRBJ1-2; a weak D match, TRBD1 (6 bases). Per the germline V gene, CDR1 is SGHRS and CDR2 is YFSETQ. V was clipped by 4 bases and J by 6 bases, with 16 bases between them. This CDR3 has 14 residues. For the CDR3, the DNA is TGCGCCAGCAGCGCCCGGGGGCGTAGGGATGGCTACACCTTC. Its protein product is CASSARGRRDGYTF.